Each of the 29 T cell receptor beta chains below was sequenced from the same sample in a study of CD8 T cells in Susac syndrome. The RNA, roughly 0.5 to 1 ug, was put through reverse transcription using random hexamers. TCRdb called the immunoSEQ multiplex PCR reads again in MiXCR, with one record for every CDR3 protein. The sample has around 160,000 distinct CDR3 sequences, around 96% seen once; the top ten hold about 0.13%. Sequencing was performed on CD4+ T cells from PBMCs. These receptors came from a human donor in good health.

The V and J genes are TRBV19 and TRBJ1-5; 7 bases line up with TRBD1. Germline V lookup: CDR1 LNHDA, CDR2 SQIVND (reference sequence). The CDR3 length is 14 residues. Trimming cost V 5 bases and J 1 base; bases outside gene matches: 2. The CDR3 DNA follows: TGTGCCAGTAGTGGGGGACAGAGCAATCAGCCCCAGCATTTT. Its translation: CASSGGQSNQPQHF.

This rearrangement joins TRBV3-1 to TRBJ2-7; D perhaps matches TRBD1 (5 bases). Trimming removed 1 base at V and 4 bases at J, with 11 bases between. Germline V gives CDR1 LGHDT, CDR2 YNNKEL (reference sequence). The CDR3 is 14 amino acids. DNA of the CDR3: TGTGCCAGCAGCCAAGGGGGCGCCGGGTACGAGCAGTACTTC. It is translated as CASSQGGAGYEQYF.

DNA for the CDR3: TGTGCCAGCAGCTTGGGAGGGACAGGTGTCCCCTACGAGCAGTACTTC. Its translation is CASSLGGTGVPYEQYF. The J gene is TRBJ2-7, the V gene TRBV5-4; 8 bases align to TRBD1. The germline V gene has CDR1 SGHNT and CDR2 YYREEE (reference sequence). This CDR3 region has 16 residues. V lost 0 bases and J lost 2; bases outside the gene matches: 7.

The count of this clonotype is one. The chain employs TRBV29-1 and TRBJ2-3, with 7 bases that match TRBD2. CDR1 and CDR2 from the germline V gene are SQVTM and ANQGSEA. J lost 5 bases, V lost 2 bases, and 7 bases had no gene match. This CDR3 comprises 14 residues. The CDR3 DNA sequence: TGCAGCGTTGAAACAGCGGGGCAGGGAGATACGCAGTATTTT. Protein sequence: CSVETAGQGDTQYF.

The genes are TRBV4-2 and TRBJ2-1, with a weak D call TRBD1 (6 bases). Deletions cut 1 base from V and 5 bases from J, with 9 bases between. This CDR3 is built from 14 residues. Germline V gives CDR1 LGHNA, CDR2 YNFKEQ. In nucleotides, the CDR3 is TGTGCCAGCAGCCAAGCAGGGGACGACAATGAGCAGTTCTTC. This gives the protein CASSQAGDDNEQFF.

The V gene is TRBV15, the J gene TRBJ1-2, with TRBD1 matching 12 bases. Germline assignment: CDR1 LNHNV and CDR2 YYDKDF (reference sequence). CDR3 length: 15 amino acids. V was clipped by 5 bases and J by 5 bases; unmatched bases: 6. CDR3 coding DNA: TGTGCCACCAGCGGCCCGGGACAGGGGGCGTATGGCTACACCTTC. It translates to CATSGPGQGAYGYTF. Full variable domain (outside the CDR3, taken from reference TRBV15 and TRBJ1-2): DAMVIQNPRYQVTQFGKPVTLSCSQTLNHNVMYWYQQKSSQAPKLLFHYYDKDFNNEADTPDNFQSRRPNTSFCFLDIRSPGLGDTAMYLCATSGPGQGAYGYTFGSGTRLTVV.

This rearrangement joins TRBV3-1 to TRBJ1-5; tentative D call: TRBD1 (5 bases). Germline CDR1 reads LGHDT; CDR2 reads YNNKEL (reference sequence). The CDR3 is 12 residues long. Deletions cut 8 bases from V and 3 bases from J, with 8 bases between. In DNA, the CDR3 is TGTGCCAGCGCAGGGCCCAATCAGCCCCAGCATTTT. Protein product: CASAGPNQPQHF.

The rearrangement links TRBV19 to TRBJ1-5, with D hard to call. CDR1 is LNHDA and CDR2 is SQIVND in the germline V gene (reference sequence). V was shortened by 3 bases and J by 15 bases, with 12 bases between the two germline ends. The CDR3 is 11 residues long. The CDR3 DNA reads TGTGCCAGTAGTATGAGAGGTGCGATGCATTTT. The encoded protein is CASSMRGAMHF.

The rearrangement links TRBV11-2 to TRBJ2-7, with no clear D. V lost 6 bases to trimming and J lost 4 bases, with 13 bases between them. This CDR3 contains 13 residues. Looked up from germline, CDR1 is SGHAT and CDR2 is FQNNGV. CDR3 protein: CASRSIRRYEQYF. As DNA, the CDR3 is TGTGCCAGCAGATCTATACGTAGATACGAGCAGTACTTC.

In this sample, this clonotype turned up a few times. The CDR3 region is CASSLTGAGQPQHF. The CDR3 DNA follows: TGTGCCAGCAGTTTAACGGGGGCCGGGCAGCCCCAGCATTTT. This chain connects TRBV12-3 or TRBV12-4 to TRBJ1-5; maybe TRBD1 (6 bases). Trimming cost V 2 bases and J 7 bases, with 12 bases left between them. The CDR3 length is 14 residues.

This chain links TRBV4-2 with TRBJ1-6, with TRBD1 matching 8 bases. V dropped 0 bases and J dropped 9; count of bases not matched to a gene: 10. In germline, CDR1 is LGHNA, CDR2 YNFKEQ. The CDR3 spans 17 residues. The CDR3 DNA follows: TGTGCCAGCAGCCAAGATCGGGGGCAGGGGGCGAGTTCACCCCTCCACTTT. This codes for CASSQDRGQGASSPLHF.

The chain carries TRBV9 and TRBJ1-2, with D possibly matching TRBD1 (5 bases). The CDR3 extends over 15 amino acids. V gave up 3 bases and J gave up 7 bases, with 19 bases separating them. Per the germline V gene, CDR1 is SGDLS and CDR2 is YYNGEE. CDR3 sequence: CASSAPGTATGGYTF. The CDR3 nucleotides are TGTGCCAGCAGCGCTCCCGGGACGGCTACTGGTGGCTACACCTTC.

The chain recombines TRBV15 with TRBJ2-3; no definite D call. This CDR3 spans 13 amino acids. Trimming took off 7 bases at V and 3 bases at J, with 11 bases between the two ends. Per the germline V gene, CDR1 is LNHNV and CDR2 is YYDKDF (reference sequence). CDR3 DNA: TGTGCCACCAAGGCCGGCGCAACAGATACGCAGTATTTT. Protein sequence: CATKAGATDTQYF.

The rearrangement joins TRBV20-1 to TRBJ1-6; D not certain. The ends were cut back, 4 bases at V and 7 bases at J, with 11 bases in the middle. In germline, CDR1 is DFQATT, CDR2 SNEGSKA (reference sequence). The CDR3 totals 13 residues. CDR3 region: CSATTGPNSPLHF. As DNA, the CDR3 is TGCAGTGCTACAACCGGACCAAATTCACCCCTCCACTTT.

This chain links TRBV7-2 with TRBJ2-7; D is ambiguous. The CDR3 covers 15 residues. Germline CDR1 reads SGHTA; CDR2 reads FQGNSA. Trimming cost V 5 bases and J 1 base, with 15 bases left between them. The CDR3 DNA follows: TGTGCCAGCAGCCCGGCCCCAACGGTTTCCTACGAGCAGTACTTC. Its translation is CASSPAPTVSYEQYF.

The chain employs TRBV15 and TRBJ1-1; the D gene is possibly TRBD1 (5 bases). V was pared by 0 bases and J by 4 bases, with 12 bases between. The CDR3 has 15 amino acids. From germline, CDR1 is LNHNV and CDR2 YYDKDF (reference sequence). The DNA for the CDR3 is TGTGCCACCAGCAGAGACCGCGGCGGGGGCACTGAAGCTTTCTTT. It is translated as CATSRDRGGGTEAFF. Drawing the rest from reference TRBV15 and TRBJ1-1, the complete variable domain is DAMVIQNPRYQVTQFGKPVTLSCSQTLNHNVMYWYQQKSSQAPKLLFHYYDKDFNNEADTPDNFQSRRPNTSFCFLDIRSPGLGDTAMYLCATSRDRGGGTEAFFGQGTRLTVV.

This chain connects TRBV20-1 to TRBJ2-7; D possibly corresponds to TRBD1 (6 bases). Trimming cost V 6 bases and J 5 bases, with 20 bases left between them. The germline V gene has CDR1 DFQATT and CDR2 SNEGSKA (reference sequence). This CDR3 is built from 14 residues. CDR3 nucleotides: TGCAGTGCCTCCTCAGGGGCTCCGCTCCACGAGCAGTACTTC. Its translation: CSASSGAPLHEQYF.

Only a few counts were recorded for this clonotype. This chain joins TRBV6-1 and TRBJ1-1; a possible D gene is TRBD1 (5 bases). Germline-derived CDR1 and CDR2 are MNHNS and SASEGT. V dropped 5 bases and J dropped 4 bases, with 17 bases sitting between them. The CDR3 has 15 amino acids. CDR3 loop: CASSRGQGISTEAFF. DNA of the CDR3: TGTGCCAGCAGTAGAGGGCAGGGAATCTCCACTGAAGCTTTCTTT.

The V and J genes are TRBV25-1 and TRBJ2-5; 10 bases match TRBD2. Germline loops: CDR1 MGHDK, CDR2 SYGVNS. With V trimmed by 6 bases and J by 2 bases, 6 bases remained unmatched. The CDR3 runs 15 residues. The CDR3 DNA sequence: TGTGCCAGCAGCCCCGGGACTAGCGCGCAAGAGACCCAGTACTTC. This encodes CASSPGTSAQETQYF.

The chain links TRBV28 to TRBJ2-5; D remains unclear. CDR3 length: 12 amino acids. The germline V gene encodes CDR1 MDHEN and CDR2 SYDVKM. The ends were cut back, 2 bases at V and 11 bases at J, with 12 bases in the middle. The CDR3 sequence is CASSLPAIPQYF. The CDR3 DNA reads TGTGCCAGCAGTTTACCAGCAATTCCGCAGTACTTC.

This clonotype was detected only once. This sequence joins TRBV20-1 and TRBJ1-5; D remains unclear. Germline values: CDR1 DFQATT, CDR2 SNEGSKA (reference sequence). V gave up 0 bases and J gave up 1 base, with 10 bases separating them. This CDR3 is built from 15 residues. The CDR3 coding sequence is TGCAGTGCTAGAGATCGCGGCAGAAGCAATCAGCCCCAGCATTTT. This encodes CSARDRGRSNQPQHF.

The chain couples TRBV12-3 or TRBV12-4 to TRBJ2-5; D is uncertain. The CDR3 has 13 amino acids. Trimming stripped 6 bases from V and 5 bases from J, with 13 bases between. The CDR3 DNA reads TGTGCCAGCAGGACGGACCGACGGGAGACCCAGTACTTC. Encoded protein: CASRTDRRETQYF.

V is TRBV9 and J is TRBJ1-6; the match to TRBD1 covers 8 bases. The CDR3 extends over 14 amino acids. The germline V gene has CDR1 SGDLS and CDR2 YYNGEE. Trimming cost V 0 bases and J 8 bases; bases outside gene matches: 1. The chain's CDR3 is CASSVDRGDSPLHF. The DNA for the CDR3 is TGTGCCAGCAGCGTAGACAGGGGGGATTCACCCCTCCACTTT.

The chain recombines TRBV14 with TRBJ2-7, with D possibly being TRBD2 (6 bases). The germline V gene has CDR1 SGHDN and CDR2 FVKESK. The V end was cut by 4 bases, the J end by 3 bases, with 16 bases between. This CDR3 has 15 amino acids. The CDR3 sequence is CASSPLGTQGYEQYF. As DNA, the CDR3 is TGTGCCAGCAGCCCTCTCGGGACTCAGGGCTACGAGCAGTACTTC.

The rearrangement joins TRBV19 to TRBJ1-2; weak D call: TRBD1 (6 bases). The CDR3 length is 15 residues. Trimming took off 6 bases at V and 5 bases at J, with 19 bases between the two ends. CDR1 is LNHDA, CDR2 SQIVND, per germline (reference sequence). CDR3 DNA: TGTGCCAGTAGCTCCGGGACAACCCTCGGGTATGGCTACACCTTC. Its protein is CASSSGTTLGYGYTF. The variable domain in full, completed from reference TRBV19 and TRBJ1-2, reads DGGITQSPKYLFRKEGQNVTLSCEQNLNHDAMYWYRQDPGQGLRLIYYSQIVNDFQKGDIAEGYSVSREKKESFPLTVTSAQKNPTAFYLCASSSGTTLGYGYTFGSGTRLTVV.

The rearrangement links TRBV15 to TRBJ2-2; D uncertain. Trimming took off 8 bases at V and 6 bases at J, with 16 bases between the two ends. The CDR3 runs 14 residues. The germline CDR1 and CDR2 sequences are LNHNV and YYDKDF (reference sequence). The CDR3 spells CATGPNPDPGELFF. In DNA form, the CDR3 reads TGTGCCACCGGACCGAACCCAGATCCCGGGGAGCTGTTTTTT.

The V gene is TRBV4-2, the J gene TRBJ2-7; 7 bases line up with TRBD1. Germline V lookup: CDR1 LGHNA, CDR2 YNFKEQ. The CDR3 is 13 amino acids. Unmatched junction bases numbered 9, after V lost 4 bases and J lost 9 bases. The CDR3 reads CASSLDREGGQYF. The CDR3 DNA reads TGTGCCAGCAGCCTAGACAGGGAAGGAGGGCAGTACTTC.

The chain has TRBV18 and TRBJ1-1; the D gene is possibly TRBD1 (6 bases). Per the germline V gene, CDR1 is KGHSH and CDR2 is LQKENI. The CDR3 has 14 residues. Trimming took 3 bases from V and 1 from J, leaving 9 bases between them. In nucleotides, the CDR3 is TGTGCCAGCTCACCCCGGACAGAGAACACTGAAGCTTTCTTT. This encodes CASSPRTENTEAFF.

The rearrangement links TRBV7-8 to TRBJ1-1; D is unresolved. The V end lost 5 bases, the J end lost 3 bases, and 10 bases lay between the germline ends. Germline assignment: CDR1 SGHVS and CDR2 FQNEAQ. The length of the CDR3 is 13 residues. CDR3 DNA: TGTGCCAGCAGCCTTAAGGCGGACACTGAAGCTTTCTTT. It codes for CASSLKADTEAFF.